This T cell receptor (beta chain) was recovered during a study of graft-versus-host responses after intestinal transplantation. Germline CDR1 is SQVTM and CDR2 is ANQGSEA. Germline trimming cut 7 bases from V and 1 base from J; bases unmatched to any gene: 10. The length of the CDR3 is 14 residues. Concerning this clone itself: Its antigen is not known.

Clones were sequenced by immunoSEQ multiplex PCR, and TCRdb holds only the in-frame ones, with some missing. The table includes approximately 97,000 clones, around 92% detected once. The sample here was unstimulated CD8+ T cells sorted from spleen or lymph node cells, taken before transplant. This rearrangement joins TRBV29-1 to TRBJ2-7; TRBD2 matches 7 bases. This clonotype was sampled from a human donor who was the organ donor for an intestinal transplant. The CDR3 protein is CSAIGTTDSYEQYF. The CDR3 DNA reads TGCAGCGCGATCGGGACTACCGATTCCTACGAGCAGTACTTC.